One sample yielded the 18 T cell receptor beta chains listed below, sequenced in a study of cytomegalovirus exposure and HLA in healthy donors. Both 60 Vbeta primers and 13 Jbeta primers went into the PCR. The method was immunoSEQ multiplex PCR; TCRdb's version includes in-frame clones alone and lacks a portion of them. The sample contains roughly 140,000 clones, roughly two thirds of which appear only once. Material for sequencing was PBMCs. These receptors were obtained from a human donor in good health.

V is TRBV2 and J is TRBJ2-5, with D unclear. The end of the DNA aligns better with TRBJ2-7, so the J call may be wrong. Germline CDR1 is SNHLY and CDR2 is FYNNEI. CDR3 length: 12 amino acids. This CDR3 is CASSTDSYEQYF. The CDR3 region has the DNA TGTGCCAGCAGTACCGACTCCTACGAGCAGTACTTC.

The table lists this clone with a count of one. The rearrangement uses TRBV28 and TRBJ2-1; possibly TRBD2 for D (6 bases). The V end lost 7 bases, the J end lost 9 bases, and 13 bases lay between the germline ends. Germline values: CDR1 MDHEN, CDR2 SYDVKM. This CDR3 comprises 12 residues. The CDR3 reads CASKSGDGEQFF. The CDR3 nucleotides are TGTGCCAGCAAATCGGGGGACGGTGAGCAGTTCTTC.

This clone has just a few counts. The genes are TRBV13 and TRBJ2-7, with unresolved D. There are 13 residues in the CDR3. Germline loops: CDR1 PRHDT, CDR2 FYEKMQ (reference sequence). V dropped 3 bases and J dropped 3 bases, with 9 bases sitting between them. CDR3 residues: CASSLWRDYEQYF. CDR3 sequence (DNA): TGTGCCAGCAGCTTGTGGAGAGACTACGAGCAGTACTTC.

The genes are TRBV6-6 and TRBJ1-2, with D possibly being TRBD1 (5 bases). Trimming removed 0 bases at V and 10 bases at J, with 9 bases between. This CDR3 is 12 amino acids long. Germline CDR1 MNHNY, CDR2 SVGAGI (reference sequence). The CDR3: CASSYSSGVYTF. CDR3 in DNA: TGTGCCAGCAGTTACTCGTCGGGGGTCTACACCTTC.

J is TRBJ1-6 and V is TRBV27, with 7 bases that match TRBD1. Germline values: CDR1 MNHEY, CDR2 SMNVEV (reference sequence). V trimming: 5 bases; J trimming: 10 bases; junction bases outside the gene matches: 8. The CDR3 consists of 14 residues. The CDR3 sequence is CASSIQGRGSPLHF. Here the CDR3 DNA reads TGTGCCAGCAGTATACAGGGGCGAGGGTCACCCCTCCACTTT.

The chain joins TRBV7-9 to TRBJ2-3; 10 bases match TRBD2. Germline CDR1 reads SEHNR; CDR2 reads FQNEAQ (reference sequence). The CDR3 contains 15 residues. V was clipped by 1 base and J by 3 bases; unmatched bases: 1. The DNA for the CDR3 is TGTGCCAGCAGCTTAGGGACTAGCGGAACAGATACGCAGTATTTT. The encoded protein is CASSLGTSGTDTQYF.

The V and J genes are TRBV13 and TRBJ2-5; 12 positions agree with TRBD2. Germline loops: CDR1 PRHDT, CDR2 FYEKMQ (reference sequence). The J segment lost 4 bases and the V segment lost 3 bases, leaving 15 bases of the junction unmatched. The length of the CDR3 is 19 residues. CDR3 region: CASSFTPTSGRPGGETQYF. CDR3 coding DNA: TGTGCCAGCAGCTTTACACCGACTAGCGGGAGACCGGGGGGAGAGACCCAGTACTTC.

The chain joins TRBV4-1 to TRBJ2-1, with D perhaps TRBD2 (7 bases). The CDR3 is 17 amino acids. V lost 1 base and J lost 2, with 15 bases in between. Germline V gene lookup returns CDR1 MGHRA and CDR2 YSYEKL. The CDR3 region has the DNA TGCGCCAGCAGCCAAGTAAGGGGCGGGGGCACCTACAATGAGCAGTTCTTC. The encoded protein is CASSQVRGGGTYNEQFF.

The genes are TRBV25-1 and TRBJ1-4; 7 bases are shared with TRBD1. Germline CDR1 is MGHDK and CDR2 is SYGVNS. The trim removed 7 bases at V and 8 bases at J, leaving 7 bases unmatched. This CDR3 is built from 13 residues. CDR3 sequence reads: CASIGGAGEKLFF. In nucleotides, the CDR3 is TGTGCCAGCATAGGGGGCGCCGGGGAAAAACTGTTTTTT.

This chain connects TRBV5-1 to TRBJ2-7; tentatively, D is TRBD1 (6 bases). The V gene's germline CDR1 is SGHRS and CDR2 YFSETQ. Trimming took off 4 bases at V and 0 bases at J, with 17 bases between the two ends. The CDR3 totals 16 residues. The CDR3 loop is CASSAFPGTTSYEQYF. The CDR3 DNA reads as TGCGCCAGCAGCGCGTTTCCCGGGACAACCTCCTACGAGCAGTACTTC.

V gene TRBV6-5 combines with J gene TRBJ1-1; 7 bases match TRBD1. Trimming cost V 4 bases and J 0 bases; bases outside gene matches: 5. CDR1 is MNHEY, CDR2 SVGAGI, per germline. The CDR3 has 15 residues. As DNA, the CDR3 is TGTGCCAGCAGTTCCAAAGACAGGGTGAACACTGAAGCTTTCTTT. This sequence encodes CASSSKDRVNTEAFF.

The V gene is TRBV19, the J gene TRBJ2-5; D call uncertain. The V gene's germline CDR1 is LNHDA and CDR2 SQIVND (reference sequence). The ends were cut back, 5 bases at V and 3 bases at J, with 16 bases in the middle. CDR3 length: 15 residues. CDR3 coding DNA: TGTGCCAGTAGTCCAAGAGGAGATAGAGAAGAGACCCAGTACTTC. Protein sequence: CASSPRGDREETQYF. Looking up the rest from reference TRBV19 and TRBJ2-5 gives the full variable domain: DGGITQSPKYLFRKEGQNVTLSCEQNLNHDAMYWYRQDPGQGLRLIYYSQIVNDFQKGDIAEGYSVSREKKESFPLTVTSAQKNPTAFYLCASSPRGDREETQYFGPGTRLLVL.

The V call is TRBV7-2, the J call TRBJ2-7, with 7 positions matching TRBD1. Germline CDR1 is SGHTA and CDR2 is FQGNSA. V lost 5 bases and J lost 5; bases outside the gene matches: 3. The CDR3 extends over 12 amino acids. The CDR3 bases are TGTGCCAGCAGCCGAGACAGGGACGAGCAGTACTTC. Protein product: CASSRDRDEQYF.

V usage is TRBV7-9 and J usage is TRBJ1-1; the D gene is possibly TRBD1 (6 bases). CDR1 is SEHNR, CDR2 FQNEAQ, per germline (reference sequence). CDR3 length: 14 residues. With 7 bases removed from V and 3 bases from J, the gap between germline ends came to 15 bases. The CDR3: CASTLGAADTEAFF. In nucleotides, the CDR3 is TGTGCCAGCACCCTGGGGGCGGCCGACACTGAAGCTTTCTTT.

The chain joins TRBV7-2 to TRBJ2-3; 10 positions agree with TRBD2. The CDR3 consists of 15 residues. The J segment lost 3 bases and the V segment lost 5 bases, leaving 5 bases of the junction unmatched. CDR1 and CDR2 from the germline V gene are SGHTA and FQGNSA. The CDR3 protein is CASSEGLASTDTQYF. CDR3 in DNA: TGTGCCAGCAGCGAGGGACTAGCGAGTACAGATACGCAGTATTTT.

This rearrangement joins TRBV6-6 to TRBJ2-5, with 8 bases fitting TRBD1. This CDR3 is 14 amino acids long. From germline, CDR1 is MNHNY and CDR2 SVGAGI (reference sequence). Trimming at V came to 6 bases and at J to 3 bases, leaving 6 bases not matched to a gene. CDR3 coding DNA: TGTGCCAGCAGCTCGGCGGGACAGGAAGAGACCCAGTACTTC. Translating it yields CASSSAGQEETQYF.

The chain employs TRBV9 and TRBJ1-2; maybe TRBD1 (6 bases). Germline V gene data show CDR1 as SGDLS and CDR2 as YYNGEE. Between the trimmed V and J ends, which lost 6 bases and 8 bases, there was a span of 20 bases. This CDR3 spans 14 amino acids. CDR3 nucleotide sequence: TGTGCCAGCACCACGGACGGGGGGGCAAGGGGCTACACCTTC. It codes for CASTTDGGARGYTF.

The rearrangement joins TRBV11-2 to TRBJ1-2; 11 nucleotides align to TRBD1. V was pared by 5 bases and J by 3 bases, with 8 bases of the junction left unmatched. This CDR3 contains 16 residues. CDR1 is SGHAT, CDR2 FQNNGV, per germline. The CDR3 bases are TGTGCCAGCAGCCAAGGACAGGGGGCTATTCACTATGGCTACACCTTC. Translation: CASSQGQGAIHYGYTF. Drawing the rest from reference TRBV11-2 and TRBJ1-2, the complete variable domain is EAGVAQSPRYKIIEKRQSVAFWCNPISGHATLYWYQQILGQGPKLLIQFQNNGVVDDSQLPKDRFSAERLKGVDSTLKIQPAKLEDSAVYLCASSQGQGAIHYGYTFGSGTRLTVV.